The 27 T cell receptor beta chains below come from one sample, sequenced in a study of cytomegalovirus exposure and HLA in healthy donors (dated by TCRdb to 2017 to 2019). Library method: the immunoSEQ multiplex PCR assay. A mixture of 60 forward primers for TCR Vbeta segments and 13 reverse primers for TCR Jbeta segments was used in the multiplex PCR. TCRdb carries this immuneACCESS record with in-frame sequences only. Its versions omit some clonotypes, under half of them owing to an unresolved V gene in the studies checked, with the rest unexplained. The sample has roughly 150,000 clones on record, 80% to 90% of them singletons. The ten largest clones take up roughly 2.3% of the sample. Sequencing was carried out using PBMCs. Receptor source: a woman aged 18-29 years in good health and CMV-seronegative.

The gene calls are TRBV18 and TRBJ1-5; D is unresolved. The CDR3 covers 14 residues. Deletions cut 2 bases from V and 1 base from J, with 6 bases between. CDR1 is KGHSH and CDR2 is LQKENI in the germline V gene. CDR3: CASSPGLSNQPQHF. The CDR3 nucleotides read TGTGCCAGCTCACCAGGACTGAGCAATCAGCCCCAGCATTTT.

This chain connects TRBV7-8 to TRBJ1-3, with a weak D call TRBD1 (5 bases). Trimming removed 2 bases at V and 2 bases at J, with 13 bases between. Germline V gives CDR1 SGHVS, CDR2 FQNEAQ. The CDR3 runs 16 residues. CDR3 residues: CASSLLAGHTGNTIYF. The CDR3 nucleotides read TGTGCCAGCAGCTTACTCGCAGGGCATACTGGAAACACCATATATTTT.

The rearrangement uses TRBV27 and TRBJ2-1; TRBD2 is a possible D gene (6 bases). The CDR3 is 16 residues long. CDR1 is MNHEY, CDR2 SMNVEV, per germline (reference sequence). The V and J ends lost 5 bases and 0 bases respectively, with 14 bases between them. The DNA for the CDR3 is TGTGCCAGCAGTCCCCTAATGGGGGGCTCCTACAATGAGCAGTTCTTC. It encodes CASSPLMGGSYNEQFF.

The rearrangement joins TRBV28 to TRBJ1-4; perhaps TRBD1 as D (6 bases). The CDR3 is made up of 15 amino acids. V gave up 7 bases and J gave up 8 bases, with 20 bases separating them. Germline CDR1 MDHEN, CDR2 SYDVKM. This CDR3 is CASIPAGEPREKLFF. The CDR3, as DNA: TGTGCCAGCATCCCCGCAGGGGAACCACGGGAAAAACTGTTTTTT.

This chain connects TRBV29-1 to TRBJ2-3; D possibly corresponds to TRBD2 (5 bases). V dropped 5 bases and J dropped 1 base, with 7 bases sitting between them. This CDR3 contains 12 residues. Germline CDR1 is SQVTM and CDR2 is ANQGSEA. The CDR3 region is CSVNGGTDTQYF. The DNA of the CDR3 is TGCAGCGTTAACGGGGGCACAGATACGCAGTATTTT.

The chain couples TRBV4-3 to TRBJ2-1, with TRBD1 matching 12 bases. Germline V gene data show CDR1 as LGHNA and CDR2 as YSLEER. V lost 0 bases to trimming and J lost 8 bases; unmatched junction nucleotides: 5. This CDR3 has 16 residues. The CDR3 nucleotides read TGCGCCAGCAGCCAAGAAGGGACAGGGGGCTGGGATGAGCAGTTCTTC. It codes for CASSQEGTGGWDEQFF.

The chain couples TRBV25-1 to TRBJ1-2; tentatively, D is TRBD1 (6 bases). Trimming shortened V by 4 bases and J by 8 bases, and 8 bases separated the two germline ends. The CDR3 contains 11 residues. The germline V gene has CDR1 MGHDK and CDR2 SYGVNS. CDR3: CASSGGRGYTF. CDR3 in DNA: TGTGCCAGCAGTGGGGGGCGCGGCTACACCTTC.

There are a few counts of this clone. This chain joins TRBV4-3 and TRBJ2-5; perhaps TRBD2 as D (6 bases). The CDR3 consists of 16 residues. Trimming left V 4 bases short and J 4 bases short, with 19 bases between. Germline lookup yields CDR1 LGHNA and CDR2 YSLEER. The CDR3 loop reads CASSPAAPGGIETQYF. For the CDR3, the DNA is TGCGCCAGCAGCCCCGCCGCCCCGGGCGGGATAGAGACCCAGTACTTC.

The V and J genes are TRBV7-2 and TRBJ2-3; D is perhaps TRBD2 (6 bases). This CDR3 region has 16 residues. Between the trimmed V and J ends, which lost 5 bases and 6 bases, there was a span of 21 bases. Germline CDR1 SGHTA, CDR2 FQGNSA. The CDR3 spells CASSPTRRGPRDTQYF. CDR3 in DNA: TGTGCCAGCAGCCCTACAAGGCGGGGCCCCAGGGATACGCAGTATTTT.

This clone was detected only once. This chain links TRBV5-4 with TRBJ1-2, with D perhaps matching TRBD1 (5 bases). Germline V gene sequence: CDR1 SGHNT, CDR2 YYREEE (reference sequence). V was shortened by 2 bases and J by 6 bases, with 20 bases between the two germline ends. The CDR3 spans 16 residues. Here the CDR3 DNA reads TGTGCCAGCAGCTTCTTGCCCGACAGTTATGACCATGGCTACACCTTC. This translates into CASSFLPDSYDHGYTF.

This chain uses TRBV6-6 with TRBJ2-7; weak D call: TRBD1 (5 bases). Trimming took 6 bases from V and 5 from J, leaving 20 bases between them. Germline V CDR1 and CDR2: MNHNY, SVGAGI (reference sequence). The CDR3 sequence is 15 residues long. CDR3 protein: CASSRNQGFQDEQYF. CDR3 coding DNA: TGTGCCAGCAGCCGGAATCAGGGATTCCAGGACGAGCAGTACTTC.

CDR3 nucleotide sequence: TGCGCCAGCAGCTTGAGCGTGATCTCTGGGGCCAACGTCCTGACTTTC. This gives the protein CASSLSVISGANVLTF. The chain links TRBV5-1 to TRBJ2-6; D uncertain. Per germline, CDR1 SGHRS and CDR2 YFSETQ. This CDR3 is 16 amino acids long. Deletions cut 1 base from V and 0 bases from J, with 8 bases between.

CDR3: CSVVKQGNTEAFF. The CDR3 DNA is TGCAGCGTCGTAAAACAGGGCAACACTGAAGCTTTCTTT. The chain combines TRBV29-1 with TRBJ1-1; D perhaps matches TRBD1 (6 bases). The V end was cut by 6 bases, the J end by 2 bases, with 13 bases between. CDR1 is SQVTM, CDR2 ANQGSEA, per germline. The CDR3 extends over 13 amino acids.

The chain is built from TRBV9 and TRBJ2-7, with TRBD1 identical over 10 bases. The CDR3 loop spans 15 amino acids. Trimming removed 3 bases from V and 5 bases from J; junction bases left unmatched: 8. From germline, CDR1 is SGDLS and CDR2 YYNGEE. The CDR3 DNA reads TGTGCCAGCAGCGCGACGGGACAGGGGATGGACGAGCAGTACTTC. It is translated as CASSATGQGMDEQYF. The full variable domain, its missing parts supplied by reference TRBV9 and TRBJ2-7, is DSGVTQTPKHLITATGQRVTLRCSPRSGDLSVYWYQQSLDQGLQFLIQYYNGEERAKGNILERFSAQQFPDLHSELNLSSLELGDSALYFCASSATGQGMDEQYFGPGTRLTVT.

The chain couples TRBV7-9 to TRBJ2-1; a possible D gene is TRBD2 (6 bases). Trimming left V 5 bases short and J 0 bases short, with 14 bases between. The CDR3 totals 16 residues. Germline CDR1 is SEHNR and CDR2 is FQNEAQ (reference sequence). The CDR3 is CASSLPEGFSYNEQFF. In DNA, the CDR3 is TGTGCCAGCAGCCTCCCGGAGGGGTTCTCCTACAATGAGCAGTTCTTC.

V gene TRBV6-1 combines with J gene TRBJ2-7; D might be TRBD1 (6 bases). V was cut by 6 bases and J by 2 bases, with 14 bases left in between. The CDR3 has 14 amino acids. The V gene's germline CDR1 is MNHNS and CDR2 SASEGT. The CDR3 protein is CASSTGTSTYEQYF. In DNA form, the CDR3 reads TGTGCCAGCAGCACAGGGACCTCCACCTACGAGCAGTACTTC.

This clone came up once. The rearrangement uses TRBV10-3 and TRBJ1-2, with 11 bases aligning to TRBD1. The CDR3 contains 13 residues. Unmatched junction bases numbered 4, after V lost 6 bases and J lost 7 bases. The germline V gene encodes CDR1 ENHRY and CDR2 SYGVKD. The CDR3 is CAIRDRGLGGYTF. In DNA, the CDR3 is TGTGCCATCAGGGACAGGGGGCTCGGTGGCTACACCTTC.

The V and J genes are TRBV4-1 and TRBJ2-1; 12 bases fit TRBD2. The CDR3 is 16 amino acids. Trimming cost V 5 bases and J 4 bases; bases outside gene matches: 6. Germline V CDR1 and CDR2: MGHRA, YSYEKL. The CDR3 is CASSGRTSGEYNEQFF. In nucleotides, the CDR3 is TGCGCCAGCAGCGGTCGGACTAGCGGGGAGTACAATGAGCAGTTCTTC.

The chain uses TRBV28 and TRBJ1-5; 9 bases line up with TRBD1. The CDR3 is 15 amino acids. The germline V gene encodes CDR1 MDHEN and CDR2 SYDVKM. Trimming cost V 5 bases and J 4 bases; bases outside gene matches: 6. The DNA for the CDR3 is TGTGCCAGCAGTGCCAGGACAGGGGTAAATCAGCCCCAGCATTTT. Translated, it gives CASSARTGVNQPQHF.

The V and J genes are TRBV2 and TRBJ1-5; no reliable D call. Trimming removed 5 bases from V and 4 bases from J, with 15 bases in between. The CDR3 length is 15 residues. CDR1 and CDR2 (germline): SNHLY, FYNNEI. The CDR3 region is CASSSIRGVNQPQHF. CDR3 in DNA: TGTGCCAGCAGTTCGATCAGAGGAGTAAATCAGCCCCAGCATTTT. Full variable domain (rest looked up from reference TRBV2 and TRBJ1-5): EPEVTQTPSHQVTQMGQEVILRCVPISNHLYFYWYRQILGQKVEFLVSFYNNEISEKSEIFDDQFSVERPDGSNFTLKIRSTKLEDSAMYFCASSSIRGVNQPQHFGDGTRLSIL.

This chain joins TRBV28 and TRBJ2-2; a possible D gene is TRBD2 (5 bases). Trimming left V 4 bases short and J 0 bases short, with 18 bases between. Per germline, CDR1 MDHEN and CDR2 SYDVKM. The CDR3 has 18 residues. The chain's CDR3 is CASSSPTRGTANTGELFF. In DNA, the CDR3 is TGTGCCAGCAGTTCGCCCACCCGGGGTACCGCGAACACCGGGGAGCTGTTTTTT.

This chain connects TRBV13 to TRBJ2-1; TRBD1 is a possible D gene (6 bases). Deletions cut 8 bases from V and 2 bases from J, with 16 bases between. CDR1 and CDR2 (germline): PRHDT, FYEKMQ (reference sequence). There are 15 residues in the CDR3. The CDR3 sequence is CASAPTGTAYNEQFF. CDR3 in DNA: TGTGCCAGCGCCCCTACAGGGACCGCCTACAATGAGCAGTTCTTC.

The chain is built from TRBV6-5 and TRBJ1-2; the D gene is possibly TRBD1 (6 bases). Germline V CDR1 and CDR2: MNHEY, SVGAGI. The V end was cut by 5 bases, the J end by 6 bases, with 13 bases between. The CDR3 runs to 13 residues. CDR3 sequence: CASSKPDSHGYTF. Here the CDR3 DNA reads TGTGCCAGCAGTAAACCGGACAGCCATGGCTACACCTTC.

The chain recombines TRBV7-2 with TRBJ2-7; TRBD1 matches at 7 bases. This CDR3 is built from 14 residues. V lost 4 bases, J lost 2 bases, and 5 bases stayed unmatched. Germline CDR1 and CDR2: SGHTA and FQGNSA. CDR3 sequence reads: CASSSQTGTYEQYF. Written as DNA, the CDR3 is TGTGCCAGCAGCTCACAGACAGGGACCTACGAGCAGTACTTC. Looking up the rest from reference TRBV7-2 and TRBJ2-7 gives the full variable domain: GAGVSQSPSNKVTEKGKDVELRCDPISGHTALYWYRQSLGQGLEFLIYFQGNSAPDKSGLPSDRFSAERTGGSVSTLTIQRTQQEDSAVYLCASSSQTGTYEQYFGPGTRLTVT.

The gene calls are TRBV15 and TRBJ2-3, with TRBD2 matching over 10 bases. V was clipped by 0 bases and J by 1 base; unmatched bases: 4. Germline V gene data show CDR1 as LNHNV and CDR2 as YYDKDF (reference sequence). This CDR3 is 17 amino acids long. CDR3 in DNA: TGTGCCACCAGCAGAGAAGCGGGAGGGCCCGGCACAGATACGCAGTATTTT. Amino acid sequence: CATSREAGGPGTDTQYF.

The chain employs TRBV6-5 and TRBJ1-3, with 7 bases that match TRBD1. Germline CDR1 MNHEY, CDR2 SVGAGI. The V gene end was trimmed by 2 bases and the J gene end by 0 bases; junction bases not matched to a gene: 4. The CDR3 has 16 amino acids. The CDR3 sequence: CASSYHRGSSGNTIYF. CDR3 DNA: TGTGCCAGCAGTTACCACAGGGGAAGCTCTGGAAACACCATATATTTT.

This rearrangement joins TRBV29-1 to TRBJ1-2; weak D call: TRBD1 (6 bases). The CDR3 contains 20 residues. V was cut by 3 bases and J by 0 bases, with 29 bases left in between. Per the germline V gene, CDR1 is SQVTM and CDR2 is ANQGSEA. Written as DNA, the CDR3 is TGCAGCGTTGAGAGCTTGACGGGGGGGCGTGATACCGAAGCTAACTATGGCTACACCTTC. Protein product: CSVESLTGGRDTEANYGYTF.